Following are 16 T cell receptor beta chains from one sample sequenced in a study of blood T cell repertoires in COVID-19. Sequenced by immunoSEQ multiplex PCR; TCRdb stores in-frame clones only, minus some. Of 260,000 or so clones in the sample, around four fifths were seen once. Sequenced input: PBMCs or T cells enriched from blood (not recorded which). Every receptor here comes from a woman aged 40-49 years who had been exposed to COVID-19.

The chain links TRBV6-2 or TRBV6-3 to TRBJ1-4; 7 nucleotides match TRBD1. Unmatched junction bases numbered 9, after V lost 7 bases and J lost 7 bases. This CDR3 is built from 14 residues. The germline gives CDR1 MNHEY, CDR2 SVGEGT. The CDR3 region is CASTPRGQAEKLFF. The DNA of the CDR3 is TGTGCCAGCACCCCGCGCGGACAGGCTGAAAAACTGTTTTTT.

The chain combines TRBV6-5 with TRBJ1-4; possible D gene TRBD1, 6 bases. V was trimmed by 6 bases and J by 11 bases, leaving 16 bases between them. This CDR3 has 13 amino acids. Germline V gene sequence: CDR1 MNHEY, CDR2 SVGAGI. CDR3 nucleotides: TGTGCCAGCAGGAACAGGGAGGGGGGGAAACTGTTTTTT. Its protein product is CASRNREGGKLFF.

Written as DNA, the CDR3 is TGTGCCAGCAGCTTAGGTTACGGGGATCAGCCCCAGCATTTT. This codes for CASSLGYGDQPQHF. The gene calls are TRBV7-9 and TRBJ1-5; D uncertain. In germline, CDR1 is SEHNR, CDR2 FQNEAQ (reference sequence). The CDR3 spans 14 residues. Trimming left V 1 base short and J 5 bases short, with 9 bases between. Supplemented by reference TRBV7-9 and TRBJ1-5, the full variable domain reads DTGVSQNPRHKITKRGQNVTFRCDPISEHNRLYWYRQTLGQGPEFLTYFQNEAQLEKSRLLSDRFSAERPKGSFSTLEIQRTEQGDSAMYLCASSLGYGDQPQHFGDGTRLSIL.

The chain is built from TRBV9 and TRBJ1-1; 7 bases line up with TRBD1. Germline CDR1 and CDR2: SGDLS and YYNGEE. The V and J ends lost 0 bases and 5 bases, in that order; junction bases with no gene match: 7. This CDR3 region has 15 residues. DNA for the CDR3: TGTGCCAGCAGCGTAGGTAGCAGGGGGATAACTGAAGCTTTCTTT. This translates into CASSVGSRGITEAFF.

The genes are TRBV20-1 and TRBJ2-3, with 11 nucleotides matching TRBD2. V lost 3 bases and J lost 6; bases outside the gene matches: 8. The germline gives CDR1 DFQATT, CDR2 SNEGSKA (reference sequence). The CDR3 runs 15 residues. This chain's CDR3 is CSASWVAGGRDTQYF. CDR3 nucleotide sequence: TGCAGTGCTAGTTGGGTAGCGGGGGGGAGGGATACGCAGTATTTT.

This chain joins TRBV9 and TRBJ1-4, with 9 bases identical to TRBD1. V lost 2 bases, J lost 7 bases, and 3 bases stayed unmatched. Germline assignment: CDR1 SGDLS and CDR2 YYNGEE. The CDR3 is 14 residues long. CDR3 residues: CASSVTGGGEKLFF. The CDR3 region has the DNA TGTGCCAGCAGCGTTACAGGGGGCGGTGAAAAACTGTTTTTT.

This sequence joins TRBV7-8 and TRBJ1-1; possible D gene TRBD1, 6 bases. The CDR3 is 15 amino acids. V was clipped by 2 bases and J by 5 bases, with 15 bases between them. CDR1 is SGHVS, CDR2 FQNEAQ, per germline. This CDR3 reads CASSLTNRVSTEAFF. CDR3 DNA: TGTGCCAGCAGCTTAACTAACAGGGTCTCAACTGAAGCTTTCTTT.

This clone has just a few counts. J is TRBJ2-1 and V is TRBV5-4, with 14 nucleotides matching TRBD2. The CDR3 is 17 amino acids. CDR1 SGHNT and CDR2 YYREEE come from the germline V gene (reference sequence). After removal of 0 bases from V and 4 bases from J, the junction contained 3 bases not matched to a gene. CDR3 in DNA: TGTGCCAGCAGCTTGGGGACTAGCGGGGGGAGGTACAATGAGCAGTTCTTC. This translates into CASSLGTSGGRYNEQFF.

The chain joins TRBV5-1 to TRBJ1-2; 11 bases map to TRBD1. Per germline, CDR1 SGHRS and CDR2 YFSETQ. The CDR3 is 16 residues long. V lost 4 bases to trimming and J lost 8 bases; unmatched junction nucleotides: 13. CDR3 protein: CASSLYLGQGAVGYTF. The CDR3 bases are TGCGCCAGCAGCCTCTACCTCGGACAGGGGGCTGTCGGCTACACCTTC.

This rearrangement joins TRBV30 to TRBJ2-5; 7 bases fit TRBD1. Germline-derived CDR1 and CDR2 are GTSNPN and SVGIG (reference sequence). CDR3 length: 14 residues. V shed 4 bases, J shed 4 bases, and the junction held 9 bases outside the gene matches. CDR3 region: CAWTWSPGGETQYF. The CDR3 nucleotides are TGTGCCTGGACGTGGAGTCCAGGGGGAGAGACCCAGTACTTC. Variable domain in full (rest from reference TRBV30 and TRBJ2-5): SQTIHQWPATLVQPVGSPLSLECTVEGTSNPNLYWYRQAAGRGLQLLFYSVGIGQISSEVPQNLSASRPQDRQFILSSKKLLLSDSGFYLCAWTWSPGGETQYFGPGTRLLVL.

V and J are TRBV5-1 and TRBJ1-1; TRBD1 agrees at 9 bases. The CDR3 consists of 13 residues. CDR1 SGHRS and CDR2 YFSETQ come from the germline V gene. Trimming took 7 bases from V and 5 from J; bases not matched to a gene: 6. The CDR3 here is CASDRGSGTEAFF. Here the CDR3 DNA reads TGCGCCAGCGACAGGGGGAGTGGGACTGAAGCTTTCTTT.

This chain connects TRBV6-2 or TRBV6-3 to TRBJ1-2; D unresolved. Germline loops: CDR1 MNHEY, CDR2 SVGEGT. This CDR3 has 14 amino acids. V lost 3 bases, J lost 3 bases, and 11 bases lay in between. Written as DNA, the CDR3 is TGTGCCAGCAGTTATGTGTCCGTCGACTATGGCTACACCTTC. As protein: CASSYVSVDYGYTF.

The J gene is TRBJ1-6, the V gene TRBV11-2; D is undetermined. This CDR3 spans 18 amino acids. Trimming shortened V by 5 bases and J by 0 bases, and 17 bases separated the two germline ends. Germline values: CDR1 SGHAT, CDR2 FQNNGV. CDR3 DNA: TGTGCCAGCAGCCTCGGTTTGAGGGAGAGCTCCTATAATTCACCCCTCCACTTT. Its protein is CASSLGLRESSYNSPLHF.

This sequence joins TRBV10-3 and TRBJ1-1, with 7 bases lining up with TRBD1. Germline V gene sequence: CDR1 ENHRY, CDR2 SYGVKD. V gave up 9 bases and J gave up 4 bases; unmatched junction bases: 5. The CDR3 loop spans 12 amino acids. As DNA, the CDR3 is TGTGCCATTTGGACAGGTTCCACTGAAGCTTTCTTT. It encodes CAIWTGSTEAFF.

This rearrangement joins TRBV30 to TRBJ2-5; weak D call: TRBD2 (6 bases). CDR1 is GTSNPN, CDR2 SVGIG, per germline (reference sequence). The CDR3 extends over 13 amino acids. V was trimmed by 2 bases and J by 7 bases, leaving 14 bases between them. CDR3 loop: CAWSMSAGGTQYF. Here the CDR3 DNA reads TGTGCCTGGAGTATGTCCGCCGGGGGGACCCAGTACTTC. Complete variable domain (other parts from reference TRBV30 and TRBJ2-5): SQTIHQWPATLVQPVGSPLSLECTVEGTSNPNLYWYRQAAGRGLQLLFYSVGIGQISSEVPQNLSASRPQDRQFILSSKKLLLSDSGFYLCAWSMSAGGTQYFGPGTRLLVL.

V is TRBV5-4 and J is TRBJ2-5; TRBD2 matches 8 bases. Germline CDR1 reads SGHNT; CDR2 reads YYREEE (reference sequence). V trimming: 3 bases; J trimming: 2 bases; junction bases outside the gene matches: 9. The CDR3 is 16 residues long. The CDR3, as DNA: TGTGCCAGCAGCTCCTACGGGGGGGCGGGGCAAGAGACCCAGTACTTC. This sequence encodes CASSSYGGAGQETQYF.